This T cell receptor (beta chain) emerged from a study of glioma-infiltrating T cells. Overall study findings and caveats: Gliomas, especially low-grade, showed above-expected tissue-blood divergence; non-neoplastic patients showed below. CDR3 overlap between tissue and blood was very small.

Using RNA template, CDR3s of TCR alpha and beta were amplified with iRepertoire arm-PCR. One-step reverse transcription and amplification started from approximately 100-400 ng of tissue mRNA or PBMC total RNA. One entry per CDR3 protein, called by TCRdb with MiXCR from the multiplex PCR reads. The data contain 100,000 to 150,000 distinct CDR3 sequences, about 23% of them singletons. V lost 4 bases to trimming and J lost 5 bases; unmatched junction nucleotides: 11. Germline V lookup: CDR1 SQVTM, CDR2 ANQGSEA. This CDR3 is built from 15 residues. About this clonotype: Its matching antigen is unknown.

Material: glioma tissue, nonneoplastic brain tissue, or PBMCs (not recorded which). This receptor was obtained from a human donor with low-grade glioma or glioblastoma, undergoing nonglioma brain surgery, or in good health (not recorded which). The J gene is TRBJ1-2, the V gene TRBV29-1; 9 positions agree with TRBD1. As DNA, the CDR3 is TGCAGCGTTGTGGGACAGGGAGGTACCAATTATGGCTACACCTTC. This encodes CSVVGQGGTNYGYTF.